This T cell receptor (beta chain) is from a study of blood T cell repertoires in COVID-19. Overall study: Acute and convalescent COVID-19 specimens originated in the United States, Italy and Spain.

The CDR3 length is 14 residues. Trimming left V 1 base short and J 1 base short, with 7 bases between. In germline, CDR1 is MDHEN, CDR2 SYDVKM. Methods used by the authors: Reference gene primers were amplified, and this amplification served to estimate nucleated cell counts. Profiled with immunoSEQ multiplex PCR; TCRdb holds only in-frame clones, not every one. V and J calls and clone size are as listed in that table; D and trimming were resolved from the DNA. The sample contains under 350,000 clones, 90% of which appear only once. The chain is built from TRBV28 and TRBJ1-1; the D is unclear. The specimen was peripheral blood. The receptor was derived from a woman aged 25-40 years with COVID-19, enrolled during active disease. The CDR3 loop reads CASSLFGGNTEAFF. As DNA, the CDR3 is TGTGCCAGCAGTTTATTTGGAGGGAACACTGAAGCTTTCTTT.